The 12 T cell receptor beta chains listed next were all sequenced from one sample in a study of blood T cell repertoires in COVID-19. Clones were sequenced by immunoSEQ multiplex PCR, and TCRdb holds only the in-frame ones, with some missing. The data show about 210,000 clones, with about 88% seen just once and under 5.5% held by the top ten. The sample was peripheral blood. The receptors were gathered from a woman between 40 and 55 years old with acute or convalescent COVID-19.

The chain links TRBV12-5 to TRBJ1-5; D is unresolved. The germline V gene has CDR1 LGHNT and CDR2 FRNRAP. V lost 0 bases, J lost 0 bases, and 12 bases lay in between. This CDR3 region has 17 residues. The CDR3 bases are TGTGCTAGTGGTTTGGTACTCGGGAGGGCTAGCAATCAGCCCCAGCATTTT. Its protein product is CASGLVLGRASNQPQHF.

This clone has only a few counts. The CDR3 region has the DNA TGTGCCAGCAGAGACACGAGAGAGACCCAGTACTTC. It is translated as CASRDTRETQYF. V is TRBV6-5 and J is TRBJ2-5; D remains unclear. CDR1 is MNHEY and CDR2 is SVGAGI in the germline V gene. Trimming stripped 6 bases from V and 4 bases from J, with 9 bases between. This CDR3 comprises 12 residues.

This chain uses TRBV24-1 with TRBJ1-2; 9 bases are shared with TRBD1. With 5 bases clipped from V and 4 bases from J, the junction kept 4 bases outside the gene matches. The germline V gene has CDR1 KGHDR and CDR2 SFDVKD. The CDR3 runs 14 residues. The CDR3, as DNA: TGTGCCACCAGTGGGACAGGGGCTATCTATGGCTACACCTTC. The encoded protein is CATSGTGAIYGYTF.

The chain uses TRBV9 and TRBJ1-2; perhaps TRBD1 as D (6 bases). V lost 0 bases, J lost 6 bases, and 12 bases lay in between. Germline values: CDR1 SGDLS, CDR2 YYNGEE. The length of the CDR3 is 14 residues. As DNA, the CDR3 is TGTGCCAGCAGCGTAGGGGCAGGGGCGGATGGCTACACCTTC. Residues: CASSVGAGADGYTF.

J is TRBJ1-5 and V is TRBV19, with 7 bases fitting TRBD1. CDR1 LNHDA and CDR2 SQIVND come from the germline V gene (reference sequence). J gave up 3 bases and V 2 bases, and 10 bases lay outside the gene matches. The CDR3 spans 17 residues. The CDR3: CASSIRPRGNDNQPQHF. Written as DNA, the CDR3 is TGTGCCAGTAGTATAAGACCCAGGGGGAATGACAATCAGCCCCAGCATTTT. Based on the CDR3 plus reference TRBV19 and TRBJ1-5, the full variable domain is DGGITQSPKYLFRKEGQNVTLSCEQNLNHDAMYWYRQDPGQGLRLIYYSQIVNDFQKGDIAEGYSVSREKKESFPLTVTSAQKNPTAFYLCASSIRPRGNDNQPQHFGDGTRLSIL.

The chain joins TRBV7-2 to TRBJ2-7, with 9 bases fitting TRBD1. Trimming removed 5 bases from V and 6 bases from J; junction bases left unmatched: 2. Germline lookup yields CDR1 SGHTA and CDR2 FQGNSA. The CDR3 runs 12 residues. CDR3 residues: CASSTDRGEQYV. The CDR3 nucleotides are TGTGCCAGCAGCACGGACAGGGGCGAGCAGTACGTC.

CDR3 loop: CASSLALAGGHHTEAFF. The CDR3 DNA reads as TGTGCCAGCAGCTTGGCCCTGGCAGGGGGACACCACACTGAAGCTTTCTTT. The chain links TRBV5-6 to TRBJ1-1; 7 positions match TRBD1. The CDR3 totals 17 residues. Germline V gene lookup returns CDR1 SGHDT and CDR2 YYEEEE. V trimming: 0 bases; J trimming: 3 bases; junction bases outside the gene matches: 11. The full variable domain, rest sourced from reference TRBV5-6 and TRBJ1-1, is DAGVTQSPTHLIKTRGQQVTLRCSPKSGHDTVSWYQQALGQGPQFIFQYYEEEERQRGNFPDRFSGHQFPNYSSELNVNALLLGDSALYLCASSLALAGGHHTEAFFGQGTRLTVV.

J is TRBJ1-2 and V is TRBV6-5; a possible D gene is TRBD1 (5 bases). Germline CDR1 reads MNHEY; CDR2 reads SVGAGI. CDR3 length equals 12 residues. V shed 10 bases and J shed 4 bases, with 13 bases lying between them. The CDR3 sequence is CATQQELYGYTF. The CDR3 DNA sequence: TGTGCCACCCAACAGGAACTCTATGGCTACACCTTC.

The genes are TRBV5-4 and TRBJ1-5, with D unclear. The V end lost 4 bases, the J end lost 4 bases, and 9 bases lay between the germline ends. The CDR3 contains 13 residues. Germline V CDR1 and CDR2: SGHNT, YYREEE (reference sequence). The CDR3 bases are TGTGCCAGCAGCCCCGGGATTAATCAGCCCCAGCATTTT. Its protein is CASSPGINQPQHF.

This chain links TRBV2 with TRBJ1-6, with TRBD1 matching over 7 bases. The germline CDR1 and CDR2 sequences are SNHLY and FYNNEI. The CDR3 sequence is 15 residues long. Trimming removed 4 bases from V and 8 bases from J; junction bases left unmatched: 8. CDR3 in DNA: TGTGCCAGCAGTGGGGCTCGGACAGGATATTCACCCCTCCACTTT. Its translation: CASSGARTGYSPLHF.

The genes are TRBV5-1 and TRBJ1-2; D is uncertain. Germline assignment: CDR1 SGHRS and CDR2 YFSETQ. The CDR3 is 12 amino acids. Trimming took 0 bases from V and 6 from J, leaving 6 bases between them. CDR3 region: CASSLGTDGYTF. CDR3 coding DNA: TGCGCCAGCAGCTTGGGTACAGATGGCTACACCTTC.

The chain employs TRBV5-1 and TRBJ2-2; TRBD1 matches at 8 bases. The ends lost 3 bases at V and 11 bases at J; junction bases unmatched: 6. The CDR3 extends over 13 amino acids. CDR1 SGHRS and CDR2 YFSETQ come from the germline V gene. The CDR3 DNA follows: TGCGCCAGCAGCTCCCCAGGGGGCGCAGAGCTGTTTTTT. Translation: CASSSPGGAELFF.